This T cell receptor beta chain was captured by sequencing in a study of cytomegalovirus exposure and HLA in healthy donors. CDR1 and CDR2 (germline): LNHDA, SQIVND (reference sequence). Trimming left V 4 bases short and J 0 bases short, with 10 bases between. CDR3 length equals 14 residues. Study-wide findings and caveats: Cytomegalovirus association was listed for 164 TCR beta chains. Despite most TCR sequences being rare, some public TCRs occurred in many donors. As confirmed in vitro, a few CMV-associated chains were specific for CMV antigens.

Note on this clone: Its antigen is unidentified.

An approximately 120-subject validation cohort, separate from the 666-subject first cohort, supplied the donors. Libraries were prepared by immunoSEQ multiplex PCR; TCRdb keeps only in-frame clonotypes and omits some of them. The data contain about 120,000 clones, around 96% of them singletons. This TCR was recovered from a man between 18 and 29 years old in good health and CMV-seronegative. The genes are TRBV19 and TRBJ2-7; D perhaps matches TRBD2 (6 bases). Sequencing was performed on PBMCs. DNA of the CDR3: TGTGCCAGTAGTACGGGAGACTTCTCCTACGAGCAGTACTTC. Its protein product is CASSTGDFSYEQYF.